This T cell receptor (beta chain) appears in the sequencing data of a study of blood T cell repertoires in COVID-19. Study-level background: Material from acute and convalescent COVID-19 was sourced from the United States, Italy and Spain. Nucleic acid was either cDNA or gDNA, and it came from T cells, B-cell-depleted T cells, or PBMCs.

The CDR3 runs 16 residues. The V gene end was trimmed by 2 bases and the J gene end by 5 bases; junction bases not matched to a gene: 5. Germline lookup yields CDR1 SGHTA and CDR2 FQGNSA. Authors' methods: Reference gene primer amplification in the assay estimated nucleated cell counts. The protocol was immunoSEQ multiplex PCR, while the TCRdb copy is restricted to in-frame clones and leaves out a portion. Clone size and V and J calls were adopted from that table, with D and trimming inferred from the DNA. The sample contains about 170,000 clones, 80% to 85% of which appear only once. The TCR was taken from a man younger than 35 with active or convalescent COVID-19. The specimen was peripheral blood. V is TRBV7-2 and J is TRBJ2-3; 12 nucleotides line up with TRBD2. CDR3 coding DNA: TGTGCCAGCAGCTTAAAGACTAGCGGGAGTGGAGATACGCAGTATTTT. Translating it yields CASSLKTSGSGDTQYF.